This T cell receptor (beta chain) originates from a study of PD-L1 blockade in urothelial cancer. The overall study: At some point between 2014 and 2016 therapy began: atezolizumab 1,200 mg intravenously every 3 weeks. Between 0 and 3 chemotherapy regimens preceded treatment for each patient. Typically, measured as a median, blood samples had 141,255 T cells.

Documented time point: pretreatment peripheral blood. Sampling of each patient yielded between 1 and 8 specimens, collected pretreatment and on-treatment. Trimming shortened V by 3 bases and J by 4 bases, and 14 bases separated the two germline ends. This CDR3 is built from 15 residues. Germline lookup yields CDR1 SGHTS and CDR2 YDEGEE. The method was immunoSEQ multiplex PCR; TCRdb's version includes in-frame clones alone and lacks a portion of them. The sample lists roughly 63,000 clones, 75% to 85% occurring once. This TCR was recovered from a man aged 70-80 years with urothelial cancer. The rearrangement uses TRBV5-8 and TRBJ2-1, with D possibly being TRBD2 (5 bases). The specimen comprised PBMCs, sampled around atezolizumab (anti-PD-L1) treatment. CDR3 nucleotides: TGTGCCAGCAGCTCTGGACTGAAGCTTTACAATGAGCAGTTCTTC. Residues: CASSSGLKLYNEQFF.